The present TCR beta chain was sequenced within a study of response to subunit inactivated influenza vaccine. This clonotype appeared a few times. Antigen: not known. TCRdb ran MiXCR on the RT-PCR reads and lists one entry per CDR3 protein. The sample consists of 560,000 or so distinct CDR3 sequences, 6.5% to 8% of them appearing once. Points from the study as a whole: The authors offered the suggestion that each seasonal influenza vaccination recruits few new T cells.

The sequencing used PBMCs from blood, collected 23 to 25 months after vaccination. The receptor comes from a man between 45 and 75 years old who received an inactivated influenza vaccine.

The CDR3 loop is CASSELAGGTGELFF. The CDR3 DNA sequence: TGTGCCAGCAGTGAACTAGCGGGAGGTACCGGGGAGCTGTTTTTT. V gene TRBV2 combines with J gene TRBJ2-2, with 11 bases that match TRBD2. Germline loops: CDR1 SNHLY, CDR2 FYNNEI. Trimming at V came to 2 bases and at J to 5 bases, leaving 1 base not matched to a gene. This CDR3 spans 15 amino acids.